This is a list of T cell receptor beta chains from one sample in a study of OX40 agonist ivuxolimab in advanced cancers. Assay used: immunoSEQ multiplex PCR; TCRdb lists only in-frame clones, some missing. The sample records 50,000 to 70,000 clones, over 75% being singletons. This specimen was CD4+ or CD8+ T cells sorted from blood, taken in a trial of the OX40 agonist ivuxolimab. The receptor set was obtained from an adult with an advanced solid tumor such as melanoma, head and neck, liver or kidney cancer. The CDR3 runs from the conserved cysteine through the conserved F or W. Part of the rows lack a size; the others show once, few, many or a class for expanded clones.

abundance: -
v_gene: TRBV13
j_gene: TRBJ1-6
CDR3aa: CASSSLASGGLNSPLHF

abundance: -
v_gene: TRBV5-1
j_gene: TRBJ1-4
CDR3aa: CASSLGWGDEKLFF

abundance: -
v_gene: TRBV29-1
j_gene: TRBJ2-1
CDR3aa: CSVDLRGSSYNEQFF

abundance: -
v_gene: TRBV28
j_gene: TRBJ2-1
CDR3aa: CASSFVPGSSYNEQFF

abundance: -
v_gene: TRBV29-1
j_gene: TRBJ1-1
CDR3aa: CSVELLGSRLPNTEAFF

abundance: -
v_gene: TRBV13
j_gene: TRBJ2-1
CDR3aa: CASSDTAIPEQFF

abundance: -
v_gene: TRBV28
j_gene: TRBJ1-5
CDR3aa: CASSPTGDSNQPQHF

abundance: -
v_gene: TRBV7-6
j_gene: TRBJ1-5
CDR3aa: CASSFGIDQPQHF

abundance: -
v_gene: TRBV4-2
j_gene: TRBJ2-1
CDR3aa: CASSQERGLSYNEQFF

abundance: -
v_gene: TRBV6-1
j_gene: TRBJ2-1
CDR3aa: CASSRGDSYNEQFF

abundance: -
v_gene: TRBV4-1
j_gene: TRBJ2-1
CDR3aa: CASSPRGTGPNEQFF

abundance: -
v_gene: TRBV5-6
j_gene: TRBJ1-2
CDR3aa: CASSFWDRGTNYGYTF

abundance: -
v_gene: TRBV28
j_gene: TRBJ1-2
CDR3aa: CASTGGEPDPRTF

abundance: -
v_gene: TRBV5-6
j_gene: TRBJ2-7
CDR3aa: CASSLVVFSSYEQYF

abundance: -
v_gene: TRBV15
j_gene: TRBJ1-1
CDR3aa: CATTKVGGDWAMNTEAFF

abundance: once
v_gene: TRBV7-9
j_gene: TRBJ2-7
CDR3aa: CASSLSGTEQYF

abundance: few
v_gene: TRBV5-4
j_gene: TRBJ2-5
CDR3aa: CASSLSTGPETQYF

abundance: -
v_gene: TRBV27
j_gene: TRBJ1-3
CDR3aa: CASSQGVGGNTIYF

abundance: -
v_gene: TRBV5-4
j_gene: TRBJ2-7
CDR3aa: CAHRQRGSYEQYF

abundance: -
v_gene: TRBV4-3
j_gene: TRBJ2-7
CDR3aa: CASSPQGLAGAYEQYF

abundance: -
v_gene: TRBV5-6
j_gene: TRBJ1-1
CDR3aa: CASSLGALPAFF

abundance: -
v_gene: TRBV4-1
j_gene: TRBJ1-6
CDR3aa: CASSQGRSPLHF

abundance: few
v_gene: TRBV9
j_gene: TRBJ2-3
CDR3aa: CASSVDAVGDTQYF

abundance: -
v_gene: TRBV29-1
j_gene: TRBJ1-3
CDR3aa: CSALIQGADYSGNTIYF

abundance: -
v_gene: TRBV2
j_gene: TRBJ2-1
CDR3aa: CASPVQGFLYNEQFF

abundance: -
v_gene: TRBV6-5
j_gene: TRBJ1-1
CDR3aa: CASSGNSNTEAFF

abundance: -
v_gene: TRBV4-2
j_gene: TRBJ1-2
CDR3aa: CASSLAMGGPGYTF

abundance: -
v_gene: TRBV11-2
j_gene: TRBJ1-1
CDR3aa: CASSQQLSGTEAFF

abundance: -
v_gene: TRBV28
j_gene: TRBJ1-5
CDR3aa: CASSLIGNQPQHF

abundance: -
v_gene: TRBV28
j_gene: TRBJ2-7
CDR3aa: CASRPTDRGEQYF

abundance: -
v_gene: TRBV28
j_gene: TRBJ2-3
CDR3aa: CASSFIGGRVPLSTDTQYF

abundance: -
v_gene: TRBV13
j_gene: TRBJ1-1
CDR3aa: CASSSIGGTGATEAFF

abundance: -
v_gene: TRBV29-1
j_gene: TRBJ1-2
CDR3aa: CSVVGAGEVSYGYTF

abundance: once
v_gene: TRBV28
j_gene: TRBJ1-1
CDR3aa: CASSWGRGLGTEAFF

abundance: -
v_gene: TRBV6-1
j_gene: TRBJ1-5
CDR3aa: CASSEPYRGRGNQPQHF

abundance: -
v_gene: TRBV30
j_gene: TRBJ1-4
CDR3aa: CAWSNGPTKNFF

abundance: -
v_gene: TRBV7-6
j_gene: TRBJ1-1
CDR3aa: CASSLVARQTNTEAFF

abundance: -
v_gene: TRBV29-1
j_gene: TRBJ2-7
CDR3aa: CSVSPGQGAPEQYF

abundance: -
v_gene: TRBV6-1
j_gene: TRBJ2-4
CDR3aa: CASSEQGGQIAKNIQYF

abundance: -
v_gene: TRBV10-1
j_gene: TRBJ2-7
CDR3aa: CALDRSSYEQYF

abundance: few
v_gene: TRBV28
j_gene: TRBJ2-1
CDR3aa: CASRLEMSSYNEQFF

abundance: -
v_gene: TRBV7-9
j_gene: TRBJ1-1
CDR3aa: CASGPVDAYTEAFF

abundance: -
v_gene: TRBV29-1
j_gene: TRBJ2-1
CDR3aa: CSVEGGPSYNEQFF

abundance: -
v_gene: TRBV5-4
j_gene: TRBJ1-3
CDR3aa: CASSLADLGNTIYF

abundance: -
v_gene: TRBV27
j_gene: TRBJ1-1
CDR3aa: CASSFRPWLTAGNTEAFF

abundance: once
v_gene: TRBV18
j_gene: TRBJ1-1
CDR3aa: CASSLDRAEAFF

abundance: -
v_gene: TRBV7-9
j_gene: TRBJ1-2
CDR3aa: CASSHPAGEGYTF

abundance: -
v_gene: TRBV6-1
j_gene: TRBJ1-1
CDR3aa: CASTLNFRVTEAFF

abundance: -
v_gene: TRBV2
j_gene: TRBJ1-2
CDR3aa: CASRAGTVRYGYTF

abundance: -
v_gene: TRBV2
j_gene: TRBJ2-3
CDR3aa: CASSERDRLNTDTQYF

abundance: -
v_gene: TRBV7-2
j_gene: TRBJ2-1
CDR3aa: CASSLSQTGPNYDEQFF